The following is a TCR beta chain sequence with its context. Its matching antigen is unknown. The assay was immunoSEQ multiplex PCR, and TCRdb's table has in-frame clones only and misses some. The sample holds about 76,000 clones, roughly nine tenths seen once. CDR1 and CDR2 (germline): MNHEY, SVGAGI. The CDR3 is 12 amino acids. V gave up 5 bases and J gave up 3 bases, with 8 bases separating them. These data come from a study of radiation and T cells in renal cell carcinoma. Indicated time point: blood 4 weeks post-SBRT, at nephrectomy. The treatment here: 15 Gy SBRT to primary tumor, nephrectomy 4 weeks later. Nephrectomy followed 15 Gy stereotactic body radiation by 4 weeks. Clear cell pathology was present in this patient's renal cell carcinoma. Broader study findings: Baseline intratumoral clonotype presence is unknown without pretreatment biopsies. In blood, top tumor clones expanded by 2 weeks, shrinking by 4.

This TCR was recovered from a woman aged 70-85 years with renal cell carcinoma. The rearrangement uses TRBV6-5 and TRBJ2-7, with D hard to call. This specimen consisted of blood, obtained from a patient whose treatment included radiotherapy and nephrectomy. The CDR3 loop is CASSARGYEQYF. DNA for the CDR3: TGTGCCAGCAGTGCACGAGGCTACGAGCAGTACTTC.